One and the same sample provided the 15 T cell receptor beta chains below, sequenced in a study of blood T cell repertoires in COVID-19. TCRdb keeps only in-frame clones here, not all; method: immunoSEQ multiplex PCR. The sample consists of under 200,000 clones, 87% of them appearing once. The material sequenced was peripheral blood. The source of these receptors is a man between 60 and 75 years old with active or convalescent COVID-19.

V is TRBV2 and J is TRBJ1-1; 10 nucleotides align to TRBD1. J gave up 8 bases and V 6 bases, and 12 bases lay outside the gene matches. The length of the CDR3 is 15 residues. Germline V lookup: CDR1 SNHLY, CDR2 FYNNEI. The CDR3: CASSAGDRGSREAFF. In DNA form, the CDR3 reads TGTGCCAGCAGCGCGGGGGACAGGGGCAGCCGGGAAGCTTTCTTT.

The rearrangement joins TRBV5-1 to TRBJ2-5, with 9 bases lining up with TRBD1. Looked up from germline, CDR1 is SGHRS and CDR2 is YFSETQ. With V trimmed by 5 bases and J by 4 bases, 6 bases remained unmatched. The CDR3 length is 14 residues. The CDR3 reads CASRNGTGSETQYF. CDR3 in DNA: TGCGCCAGCAGGAACGGGACAGGGTCAGAGACCCAGTACTTC.

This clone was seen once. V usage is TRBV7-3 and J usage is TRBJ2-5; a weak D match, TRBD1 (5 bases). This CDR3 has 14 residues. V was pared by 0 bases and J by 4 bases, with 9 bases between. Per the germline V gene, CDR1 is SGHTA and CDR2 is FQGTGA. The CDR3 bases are TGTGCCAGCAGCTTAACAGGGGTCGGAGAGACCCAGTACTTC. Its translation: CASSLTGVGETQYF.

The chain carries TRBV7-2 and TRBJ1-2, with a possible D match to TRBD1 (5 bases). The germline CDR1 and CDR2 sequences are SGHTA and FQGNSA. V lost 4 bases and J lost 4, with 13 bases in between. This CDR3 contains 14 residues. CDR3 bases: TGTGCCAGCAGCTCGACGACAGTTTCCTATGGCTACACCTTC. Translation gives CASSSTTVSYGYTF.

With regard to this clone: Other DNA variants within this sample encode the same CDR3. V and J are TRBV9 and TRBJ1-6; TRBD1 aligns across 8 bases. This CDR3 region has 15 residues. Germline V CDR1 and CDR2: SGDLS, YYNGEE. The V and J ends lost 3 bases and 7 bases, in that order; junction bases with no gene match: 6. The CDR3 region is CASSAGQGGNSPLHF. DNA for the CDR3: TGTGCCAGCAGCGCAGGACAGGGTGGCAATTCACCCCTCCACTTT.

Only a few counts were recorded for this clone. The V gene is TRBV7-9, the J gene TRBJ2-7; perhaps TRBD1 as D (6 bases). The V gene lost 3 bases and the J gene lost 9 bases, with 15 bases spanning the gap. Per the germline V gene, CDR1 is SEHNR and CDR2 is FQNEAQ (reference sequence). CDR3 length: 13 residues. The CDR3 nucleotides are TGTGCCAGCAGCTTGTACAGGGACATGGGGCAGTACTTC. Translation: CASSLYRDMGQYF.

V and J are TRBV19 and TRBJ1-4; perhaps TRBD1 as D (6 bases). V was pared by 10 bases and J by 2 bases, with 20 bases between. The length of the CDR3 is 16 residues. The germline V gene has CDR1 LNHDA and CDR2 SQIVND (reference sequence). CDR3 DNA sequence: TGTGCCACCTCTCTTTCAGGGGCGAGTACTAATGAAAAACTGTTTTTT. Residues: CATSLSGASTNEKLFF.

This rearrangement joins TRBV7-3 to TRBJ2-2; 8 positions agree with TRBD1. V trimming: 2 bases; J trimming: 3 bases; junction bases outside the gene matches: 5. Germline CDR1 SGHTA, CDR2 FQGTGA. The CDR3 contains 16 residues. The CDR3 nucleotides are TGTGCCAGCAGCTTAGACAGGGGCTACGACACCGGGGAGCTGTTTTTT. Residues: CASSLDRGYDTGELFF. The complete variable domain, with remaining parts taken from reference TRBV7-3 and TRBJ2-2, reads GAGVSQTPSNKVTEKGKYVELRCDPISGHTALYWYRQSLGQGPEFLIYFQGTGAADDSGLPNDRFFAVRPEGSVSTLKIQRTERGDSAVYLCASSLDRGYDTGELFFGEGSRLTVL.

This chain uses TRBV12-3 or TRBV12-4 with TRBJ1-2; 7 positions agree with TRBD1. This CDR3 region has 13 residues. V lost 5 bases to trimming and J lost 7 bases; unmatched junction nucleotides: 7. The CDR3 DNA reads TGTGCCAGCAGTCTAACAGGGGTGGTTGGCTACACCTTC. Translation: CASSLTGVVGYTF.

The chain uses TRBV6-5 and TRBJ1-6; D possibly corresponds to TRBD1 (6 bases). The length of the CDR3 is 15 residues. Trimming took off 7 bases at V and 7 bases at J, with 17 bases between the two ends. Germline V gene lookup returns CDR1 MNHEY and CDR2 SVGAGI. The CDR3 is CASNPYRTVNSPLHF. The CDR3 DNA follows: TGTGCCAGCAACCCCTATAGGACAGTCAATTCACCCCTCCACTTT.

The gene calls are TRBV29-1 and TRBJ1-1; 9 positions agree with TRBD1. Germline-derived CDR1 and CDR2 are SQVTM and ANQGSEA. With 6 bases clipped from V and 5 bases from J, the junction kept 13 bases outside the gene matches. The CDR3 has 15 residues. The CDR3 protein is CSVVPTGTGRTEAFF. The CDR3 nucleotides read TGCAGCGTCGTTCCCACCGGGACAGGGCGTACTGAAGCTTTCTTT.

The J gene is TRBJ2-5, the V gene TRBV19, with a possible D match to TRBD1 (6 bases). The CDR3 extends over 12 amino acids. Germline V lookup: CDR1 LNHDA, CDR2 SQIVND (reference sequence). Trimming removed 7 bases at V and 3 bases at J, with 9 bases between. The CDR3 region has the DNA TGTGCCAGTAAAGGGGACAAAGAGACCCAGTACTTC. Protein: CASKGDKETQYF.

CDR3 loop: CASSLGLETDTQYF. CDR3 in DNA: TGTGCCAGCAGCTTAGGACTAGAAACAGATACGCAGTATTTT. The chain is built from TRBV7-2 and TRBJ2-3; D is perhaps TRBD2 (6 bases). The V and J ends lost 1 base and 3 bases respectively, with 8 bases between them. This CDR3 spans 14 amino acids. Looked up from germline, CDR1 is SGHTA and CDR2 is FQGNSA.

CDR3 nucleotide sequence: TGCGCCAGCAGCGTGACAGGGATTCACTACGAGCAGTACTTC. The encoded protein is CASSVTGIHYEQYF. The gene calls are TRBV5-1 and TRBJ2-7; 7 bases map to TRBD1. Germline-derived CDR1 and CDR2 are SGHRS and YFSETQ. CDR3 length: 14 residues. V lost 4 bases, J lost 3 bases, and 7 bases stayed unmatched.

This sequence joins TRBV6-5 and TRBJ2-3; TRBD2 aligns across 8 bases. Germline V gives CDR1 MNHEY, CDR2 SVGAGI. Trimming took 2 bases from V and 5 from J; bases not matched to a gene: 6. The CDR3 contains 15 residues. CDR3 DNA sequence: TGTGCCAGCAGTTACGGAGCGGGAGAAGGAGATACGCAGTATTTT. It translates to CASSYGAGEGDTQYF.